This T cell receptor beta chain came from a study of T cells in Graves' hyperthyroidism and ophthalmopathy. Regions amplified from RNA transcripts were the TCR beta CDR3 regions. A first-round RT-PCR of the TCR CDR3 used the HTBI primer set. MiXCR, run by TCRdb on the multiplex PCR reads, gives a single entry per CDR3 protein. Of 550,000 to 650,000 distinct CDR3 sequences listed, 12% to 15% were seen once; the top ten hold approximately 15%. V gave up 5 bases and J gave up 0 bases, with 14 bases separating them. Germline V gene lookup returns CDR1 SNHLY and CDR2 FYNNEI. The CDR3 length is 16 residues.

The chain couples TRBV2 to TRBJ1-3; TRBD1 might be the D (5 bases). Material: blood. The TCR originated in a woman aged 40 to 50 with Graves' hyperthyroidism. The CDR3, as DNA: TGTGCCAGCAGTTATTCAGGGAAGAGCTCTGGAAACACCATATATTTT. Protein product: CASSYSGKSSGNTIYF.